One and the same sample provided the 29 T cell receptor beta chains below, sequenced in a study of T cell changes during pregnancy in multiple sclerosis. Measured with immunoSEQ multiplex PCR; TCRdb has only the in-frame clones, and not every one. The sample includes some 90,000 clones, around 91% of them seen just once. The sample consisted of peripheral blood, taken after pregnancy. The receptor source for this set is a female donor in good health, enrolled as a control in a pregnancy study.

The CDR3 spells CASGGFGSKNIQYF. DNA of the CDR3: TGTGCCAGCGGGGGGTTTGGGTCCAAAAACATTCAGTACTTC. This chain links TRBV6-6 with TRBJ2-4, with TRBD2 as a possible D gene (6 bases). V was pared by 8 bases and J by 2 bases, with 13 bases between. CDR1 and CDR2 from the germline V gene are MNHNY and SVGAGI (reference sequence). This CDR3 contains 14 residues.

V gene TRBV19 combines with J gene TRBJ2-7, with D possibly TRBD1 on 6 matching bases. V shed 5 bases and J shed 0 bases, with 11 bases lying between them. The CDR3 consists of 14 residues. CDR1 and CDR2 from the germline V gene are LNHDA and SQIVND (reference sequence). In DNA, the CDR3 is TGTGCCAGTAGTTTGACGGACAGCTCCTACGAGCAGTACTTC. Translated, it gives CASSLTDSSYEQYF. Complete variable domain (other parts from reference TRBV19 and TRBJ2-7): DGGITQSPKYLFRKEGQNVTLSCEQNLNHDAMYWYRQDPGQGLRLIYYSQIVNDFQKGDIAEGYSVSREKKESFPLTVTSAQKNPTAFYLCASSLTDSSYEQYFGPGTRLTVT.

The CDR3 region is CASGNERGGRETQYF. DNA of the CDR3: TGTGCCAGCGGAAATGAGAGGGGGGGTAGGGAGACCCAGTACTTC. The chain uses TRBV7-2 and TRBJ2-5; D possibly corresponds to TRBD2 (7 bases). Germline values: CDR1 SGHTA, CDR2 FQGNSA. CDR3 length equals 15 residues. The germline V and J ends were trimmed by 8 bases and 5 bases, with 21 bases remaining between them.

This chain connects TRBV2 to TRBJ1-1; 7 bases are shared with TRBD1. This CDR3 is 15 amino acids long. Unmatched junction bases numbered 11, after V lost 6 bases and J lost 4 bases. The germline V gene has CDR1 SNHLY and CDR2 FYNNEI. In DNA form, the CDR3 reads TGTGCCAGCAGCGTTGCCCCGGGACAGTCCACTGAAGCTTTCTTT. It is translated as CASSVAPGQSTEAFF.

The rearrangement uses TRBV7-5 and TRBJ1-5. TRBV7-5 is labeled a pseudogene. The CDR3 is 15 residues long. The CDR3 sequence is CARSLAREVCQPQHF. DNA for the CDR3: TGTGCCAGAAGCTTAGCCAGGGAGGTGTGTCAGCCCCAGCATTTT.

This clone has a handful of counts. The gene calls are TRBV6-5 and TRBJ2-2, with 8 bases identical to TRBD1. CDR1 and CDR2 from the germline V gene are MNHEY and SVGAGI. V shed 2 bases and J 7 bases; nucleotides not matched to a gene: 6. The length of the CDR3 is 15 residues. The CDR3 nucleotides read TGTGCCAGCAGTTACACCGCAGGGGGCATCGGGGAGCTGTTTTTT. Translation gives CASSYTAGGIGELFF.

The V call is TRBV6-1, the J call TRBJ1-4; 9 bases are a match to TRBD1. This CDR3 has 15 amino acids. Germline values: CDR1 MNHNS, CDR2 SASEGT. V dropped 4 bases and J dropped 8; count of bases not matched to a gene: 8. CDR3 amino acids: CASSGGRTGDEKLFF. The CDR3 DNA is TGTGCCAGCAGTGGAGGGAGGACAGGGGACGAAAAACTGTTTTTT.

This chain links TRBV29-1 with TRBJ1-2; 7 bases map to TRBD1. The CDR3 is made up of 13 amino acids. Germline trimming cut 4 bases from V and 2 bases from J; bases unmatched to any gene: 4. Germline CDR1 and CDR2: SQVTM and ANQGSEA. The CDR3 loop reads CSVVTGQNYGYTF. CDR3 nucleotide sequence: TGCAGCGTTGTTACGGGACAGAACTATGGCTACACCTTC.

The chain recombines TRBV4-2 with TRBJ1-5; unclear D gene. V gave up 0 bases and J gave up 7 bases, with 7 bases separating them. Germline CDR1 LGHNA, CDR2 YNFKEQ. The CDR3 contains 13 residues. The CDR3 coding sequence is TGTGCCAGCAGCCAAGATCTATTGCAGCCCCAGCATTTT. It codes for CASSQDLLQPQHF.

V and J are TRBV4-2 and TRBJ1-2; unclear D gene. V lost 4 bases, J lost 1 base, and 19 bases lay in between. CDR1 is LGHNA, CDR2 YNFKEQ, per germline. There are 17 residues in the CDR3. CDR3 in DNA: TGTGCCAGCAGCCCAAGGCCGGGTCAGACTTTTAACTATGGCTACACCTTC. Its protein is CASSPRPGQTFNYGYTF.

V is TRBV7-6 and J is TRBJ2-5; the match to TRBD1 covers 11 bases. CDR1 is SGHVS, CDR2 FNYEAQ, per germline. Losses at the gene ends were 5 bases for V and 5 bases for J; bases not matched to a gene: 4. CDR3 length: 14 amino acids. In nucleotides, the CDR3 is TGTGCCAGCAGCCCCGGGACAGGGGGGGAGACCCAGTACTTC. Its translation: CASSPGTGGETQYF.

The chain combines TRBV4-1 with TRBJ2-5; D may be TRBD1 (5 bases). Germline lookup yields CDR1 MGHRA and CDR2 YSYEKL. This CDR3 contains 17 residues. The V end lost 0 bases, the J end lost 3 bases, and 17 bases lay between the germline ends. The CDR3 protein is CASSQDGGARSKETQYF. The CDR3 coding sequence is TGCGCCAGCAGCCAAGATGGTGGGGCCCGAAGTAAAGAGACCCAGTACTTC.

The chain carries TRBV27 and TRBJ1-2; TRBD1 might be the D (6 bases). The V gene lost 2 bases and the J gene lost 8 bases, with 9 bases spanning the gap. The CDR3 loop spans 12 amino acids. Germline V gives CDR1 MNHEY, CDR2 SMNVEV (reference sequence). The CDR3 region is CASSLTGLGYTF. For the CDR3, the DNA is TGTGCCAGCAGTTTAACAGGGTTGGGCTACACCTTC.

As DNA, the CDR3 is TGTGCCAGCAGCCGTTCCCGACAGATTGGGCAGCCCCAGCATTTT. This translates into CASSRSRQIGQPQHF. V gene TRBV7-8 combines with J gene TRBJ1-5, with D tentatively TRBD1 (5 bases). Looked up from germline, CDR1 is SGHVS and CDR2 is FQNEAQ. CDR3 length: 15 residues. V gave up 5 bases and J gave up 7 bases, with 18 bases separating them.

In DNA, the CDR3 is TGTGCCAGCAGTCGGGAGGTCGGGGAGCTGTTTTTT. It yields the protein CASSREVGELFF. The J gene is TRBJ2-2, the V gene TRBV28, with 7 bases that match TRBD2. Germline CDR1 is MDHEN and CDR2 is SYDVKM. The CDR3 is made up of 12 amino acids. The V gene end was trimmed by 5 bases and the J gene end by 7 bases; junction bases not matched to a gene: 1. Full variable domain (outside the CDR3, taken from reference TRBV28 and TRBJ2-2): DVKVTQSSRYLVKRTGEKVFLECVQDMDHENMFWYRQDPGLGLRLIYFSYDVKMKEKGDIPEGYSVSREKKERFSLILESASTNQTSMYLCASSREVGELFFGEGSRLTVL.

The chain has TRBV4-3 and TRBJ1-4; D possibly corresponds to TRBD1 (6 bases). The V gene's germline CDR1 is LGHNA and CDR2 YSLEER. V dropped 4 bases and J dropped 1 base, with 7 bases sitting between them. This CDR3 is 14 amino acids long. CDR3 DNA: TGCGCCAGCAGCCCGACAGGAACTAATGAAAAACTGTTTTTT. Translation gives CASSPTGTNEKLFF.

This chain links TRBV5-5 with TRBJ2-3, with a weak D call TRBD1 (6 bases). V lost 0 bases and J 0 bases, leaving 23 bases between the germline ends. CDR1 and CDR2 from the germline V gene are SGHKS and YYEKEE (reference sequence). This CDR3 comprises 20 residues. Here the CDR3 DNA reads TGTGCCAGCAGCTTGGTCCCGGGCAGGGGAGTGGGAGCGAGCACAGATACGCAGTATTTT. This gives the protein CASSLVPGRGVGASTDTQYF.

The V and J genes are TRBV5-4 and TRBJ2-1; D is possibly TRBD2 (7 bases). The V gene's germline CDR1 is SGHNT and CDR2 YYREEE (reference sequence). The V gene lost 6 bases and the J gene lost 8 bases, with 15 bases spanning the gap. The CDR3 sequence is 13 residues long. CDR3 nucleotide sequence: TGTGCCAGCAAGGGGGGGTACAATGATGAGCAGTTCTTC. Translating it yields CASKGGYNDEQFF. Filled out from reference TRBV5-4 and TRBJ2-1, the complete variable domain reads ETGVTQSPTHLIKTRGQQVTLRCSSQSGHNTVSWYQQALGQGPQFIFQYYREEENGRGNFPPRFSGLQFPNYSSELNVNALELDDSALYLCASKGGYNDEQFFGPGTRLTVL.

This chain links TRBV7-2 with TRBJ2-5; 13 nucleotides match TRBD2. Trimming took 2 bases from V and 5 from J; bases not matched to a gene: 8. The CDR3 has 17 amino acids. Germline V gives CDR1 SGHTA, CDR2 FQGNSA. CDR3 nucleotides: TGTGCCAGCAGCTTAAAACTAGCGGGGGGGCAAGGGGAGACCCAGTACTTC. This codes for CASSLKLAGGQGETQYF.

V gene TRBV4-3 combines with J gene TRBJ1-1, with D maybe TRBD1 (5 bases). Germline V CDR1 and CDR2: LGHNA, YSLEER. V was clipped by 1 base and J by 4 bases, with 10 bases between them. This CDR3 has 14 amino acids. CDR3 loop: CASSQGTPLTEAFF. The CDR3 coding sequence is TGCGCCAGCAGCCAAGGGACACCACTCACTGAAGCTTTCTTT.

This clone was recorded only once. The chain employs TRBV21-1 and TRBJ1-2. TRBV21-1 corresponds to a pseudogene. The CDR3 covers 18 residues. CDR3 loop: CASSSRGGSGRIFIGYTF. Written as DNA, the CDR3 is TGTGCCAGCAGCAGTAGGGGAGGGTCAGGGAGGATTTTTATTGGCTACACCTTC.

This sequence joins TRBV4-2 and TRBJ1-1; TRBD1 might be the D (6 bases). This CDR3 contains 13 residues. Trimming took off 5 bases at V and 6 bases at J, with 13 bases between the two ends. Germline V gene data show CDR1 as LGHNA and CDR2 as YNFKEQ. The CDR3 reads CASSASGVAEAFF. The CDR3 DNA is TGTGCCAGCAGCGCTTCAGGGGTCGCTGAAGCTTTCTTT.

DNA of the CDR3: TGTGCCAGCAGTTTATCGGTAACAGGAAAAAACTATGGCTACACCTTC. Its protein is CASSLSVTGKNYGYTF. The chain uses TRBV27 and TRBJ1-2, with D possibly matching TRBD1 (5 bases). V lost 0 bases and J lost 2, with 13 bases in between. The germline CDR1 and CDR2 sequences are MNHEY and SMNVEV (reference sequence). The CDR3 is 16 amino acids.

The genes are TRBV7-9 and TRBJ2-7, with a possible D match to TRBD2 (6 bases). V lost 0 bases, J lost 3 bases, and 9 bases lay in between. CDR1 and CDR2 from the germline V gene are SEHNR and FQNEAQ (reference sequence). This CDR3 has 14 amino acids. For the CDR3, the DNA is TGTGCCAGCAGCTTAGCCGGGAGAAACTACGAGCAGTACTTC. It codes for CASSLAGRNYEQYF.

The CDR3 sequence is CASSSVSSTSGEYEQYF. The CDR3 bases are TGTGCCAGCAGCTCGGTTTCCTCGACTAGCGGAGAATACGAGCAGTACTTC. V usage is TRBV7-8 and J usage is TRBJ2-7, with TRBD2 identical over 9 bases. Germline V lookup: CDR1 SGHVS, CDR2 FQNEAQ. V was pared by 4 bases and J by 4 bases, with 14 bases of the junction left unmatched. The CDR3 loop spans 17 amino acids.

The chain recombines TRBV6-1 with TRBJ2-3; 8 bases line up with TRBD2. The CDR3 loop spans 14 amino acids. The V gene's germline CDR1 is MNHNS and CDR2 SASEGT. J gave up 5 bases and V 4 bases, and 5 bases lay outside the gene matches. The DNA for the CDR3 is TGTGCCAGCAGTGGGGTAGCGGGGATAGATACGCAGTATTTT. This translates into CASSGVAGIDTQYF.

The rearrangement links TRBV7-2 to TRBJ2-1; 8 bases align to TRBD2. J was trimmed by 7 bases and V by 2 bases; bases with no gene match: 7. The CDR3 is 15 amino acids. Germline V gives CDR1 SGHTA, CDR2 FQGNSA. The CDR3: CASSLNGGALNEQFF. The CDR3 DNA reads TGTGCCAGCAGCTTAAACGGGGGGGCTTTGAATGAGCAGTTCTTC. The full variable domain, completed using reference TRBV7-2 and TRBJ2-1, is GAGVSQSPSNKVTEKGKDVELRCDPISGHTALYWYRQSLGQGLEFLIYFQGNSAPDKSGLPSDRFSAERTGGSVSTLTIQRTQQEDSAVYLCASSLNGGALNEQFFGPGTRLTVL.

V and J are TRBV11-2 and TRBJ2-3; 13 bases line up with TRBD2. CDR1 is SGHAT, CDR2 FQNNGV, per germline. The CDR3 is made up of 18 amino acids. Unmatched junction bases numbered 12, after V lost 4 bases and J lost 5 bases. The chain's CDR3 is CASSSTLLAGGPRDTQYF. CDR3 coding DNA: TGTGCCAGCAGCTCTACCCTACTAGCGGGGGGGCCTAGAGATACGCAGTATTTT.

The gene calls are TRBV28 and TRBJ2-2, with 9 bases that match TRBD2. CDR3 length equals 16 residues. Germline V gene data show CDR1 as MDHEN and CDR2 as SYDVKM. The V segment lost 3 bases and the J segment 6 bases; nucleotides outside the gene matches: 8. In DNA, the CDR3 is TGTGCCAGCAGTTTTTCTCCCAGCGGGGGGTCCGGGGAGCTGTTTTTT. Translated, it gives CASSFSPSGGSGELFF. Full variable domain (outside the CDR3, taken from reference TRBV28 and TRBJ2-2): DVKVTQSSRYLVKRTGEKVFLECVQDMDHENMFWYRQDPGLGLRLIYFSYDVKMKEKGDIPEGYSVSREKKERFSLILESASTNQTSMYLCASSFSPSGGSGELFFGEGSRLTVL.